This T cell receptor beta chain appears in the sequencing data of a study of blood T cell repertoires in COVID-19 (dated by TCRdb to the early 2020s). Study-level background: The collaborator samples originated in the United States, Italy and Spain and spanned the acute and convalescent phases of COVID-19. Subjects who had been exposed to COVID-19, were actively infected with it, or had recovered from it provided the deeply sampled blood TCRbeta repertoires that made up the dataset. The repertoires were released in a freely available public database meant as a resource for research on the immune response to SARS-CoV-2. Nearly every sample came with metadata listing a de-identified subject ID, COVID-19 status, age in years and sex. The samples were drawn from two sources: the first 160 participants of the ongoing ImmuneRACE study, and 1,254 subjects contributed by 6 global collaborators. Where HLA class I and class II types were available, the types were taken from metadata supplied by the sample provider, not from assay-based typing. The material from the prospective study consisted of cDNA or gDNA derived from T cells, B-cell-depleted T cells, or PBMCs. Results the study describes overall, beyond this receptor: How much clinical and demographic metadata was included differed by source and by participant, and the metadata was provided uncurated.

V sheds 2 bases and J sheds 0 bases, leaving 14 bases between their ends. The CDR3 numbers 17 residues from cysteine through phenylalanine. CDR3 DNA only is kept here, 51 bases in frame from base 1. The CDR1 and CDR2 encoded by the germline V gene are LGHNA and YSLEER. One collaborating source in Seattle enrolled patients while the patients were actively infected and followed the patients over time throughout the course of disease. Each collaborating institution followed its own protocols to collect whole blood in K2EDTA tubes. Collaborator samples were shipped for TCRbeta analysis as frozen whole blood, isolated PBMCs, or DNA extracted from either sample type. This clone has more than one count but fewer than ten. The specificity of this receptor is unknown. It has no much larger one-base neighbor in the sample; base qualities were not kept. TCRbeta CDR3 regions were amplified from genomic DNA using the immunoSEQ Assay, a bias-controlled multiplex PCR. The study's own analysis went as follows. The number of nucleated cells in each sample was estimated by amplification of reference gene primers within the assay. To quantify the absolute abundance of each unique TCRbeta CDR3 rearrangement, sequence reads were collapsed and filtered. Productive Simpson clonality was computed per sample as the square root of Simpson's diversity index over productive rearrangements. TCRdb took over this immuneACCESS table, retaining in-frame rearrangements with V and J assigned. Such tables are incomplete; in checked studies, under half of the missing clones stem from an unresolved V gene, and the remainder is unexplained. The V and J calls and clone size come from that table; D and trimming were worked out from the DNA. A total of about 70,000 clones appear in this sample, 75% to 85% of them only once. The leading ten clones occupy about 6.9% of the sample.

The chain couples TRBV4-3 to TRBJ2-4; the D gene is not confidently resolved. Input material: peripheral blood. This sequence originates from a man aged 30 to 39 with COVID-19, enrolled during active disease. The DNA sequence is as follows: TGCGCCAGCAGCCAAACCCCCGGTGGTTTAGCCAAAAACATTCAGTACTTC. The translation is CASSQTPGGLAKNIQYF.